The 32 T cell receptor beta chains presented below share a single source sample, sequenced in a study of blood T cell repertoires in COVID-19. Only in-frame clones appear in the TCRdb table, and some are missing; sequencing was by immunoSEQ multiplex PCR. This sample yields about 170,000 clones, of which about 87% are seen a single time; 3.7% belongs to the top ten. The material sequenced was peripheral blood. The receptors were sampled from a young man with active or convalescent COVID-19.

The rearrangement links TRBV6-2 or TRBV6-3 to TRBJ2-7, with 12 positions matching TRBD2. From germline, CDR1 is MNHEY and CDR2 SVGEGT. Trimming took 5 bases from V and 0 from J; bases not matched to a gene: 2. CDR3 length equals 15 residues. The CDR3 spells CASSGTSGPSYEQYV. Written as DNA, the CDR3 is TGTGCCAGCAGTGGGACTAGCGGGCCCTCCTACGAGCAGTACGTC.

The J gene is TRBJ1-6, the V gene TRBV27, with TRBD1 matching 7 bases. The V gene end was trimmed by 4 bases and the J gene end by 3 bases; junction bases not matched to a gene: 6. The germline gives CDR1 MNHEY, CDR2 SMNVEV (reference sequence). The CDR3 spans 16 residues. Here the CDR3 reads CASSWAGGVYNSPLHF. The CDR3 region has the DNA TGTGCCAGCAGTTGGGCAGGGGGAGTCTATAATTCACCCCTCCACTTT.

The chain recombines TRBV5-1 with TRBJ1-1; 8 bases map to TRBD1. CDR1 and CDR2 from the germline V gene are SGHRS and YFSETQ. The CDR3 totals 14 residues. The trim removed 0 bases at V and 6 bases at J, leaving 4 bases unmatched. The CDR3, as DNA: TGCGCCAGCAGCTTGGCAGGGGGCCGGTCTGAAGCTTTCTTT. Its translation: CASSLAGGRSEAFF.

The genes are TRBV10-3 and TRBJ2-5; D ambiguous. CDR3 length: 13 amino acids. Germline CDR1 is ENHRY and CDR2 is SYGVKD. V was trimmed by 11 bases and J by 0 bases, leaving 13 bases between them. The chain's CDR3 is CAAMHEYQETQYF. The DNA of the CDR3 is TGTGCCGCCATGCATGAGTACCAAGAGACCCAGTACTTC.

The CDR3 sequence: CASSFRLAGGMGELFF. The CDR3 coding sequence is TGTGCCAGCAGCTTCCGACTAGCGGGAGGTATGGGGGAGCTGTTTTTT. The chain employs TRBV5-6 and TRBJ2-2, with 13 positions matching TRBD2. The trim removed 2 bases at V and 8 bases at J, leaving 6 bases unmatched. There are 16 residues in the CDR3. Germline CDR1 and CDR2: SGHDT and YYEEEE.

This clone was picked up a small number of times. As DNA, the CDR3 is TGTGCCAGCAGCGTAGAGGTGGCAGGGAGGAGTGGCTACACCTTC. Translating gives CASSVEVAGRSGYTF. This chain links TRBV9 with TRBJ1-2; D is possibly TRBD1 (5 bases). The CDR3 is 15 residues long. Germline lookup yields CDR1 SGDLS and CDR2 YYNGEE. V was clipped by 0 bases and J by 7 bases, with 16 bases between them.

This chain joins TRBV7-3 and TRBJ2-3; D remains ambiguous. V was clipped by 5 bases and J by 1 base, with 13 bases between them. The germline gives CDR1 SGHTA, CDR2 FQGTGA. The CDR3 consists of 15 residues. The CDR3 protein is CASSLNSLGTDTQYF. CDR3 sequence (DNA): TGTGCCAGCAGCCTTAATAGTCTGGGCACAGATACGCAGTATTTT. Filled out from reference TRBV7-3 and TRBJ2-3, the complete variable domain reads GAGVSQTPSNKVTEKGKYVELRCDPISGHTALYWYRQSLGQGPEFLIYFQGTGAADDSGLPNDRFFAVRPEGSVSTLKIQRTERGDSAVYLCASSLNSLGTDTQYFGPGTRLTVL.

This chain joins TRBV2 and TRBJ1-3; 7 bases agree with TRBD1. CDR1 is SNHLY and CDR2 is FYNNEI in the germline V gene. CDR3 length: 14 amino acids. V shed 4 bases and J 4 bases; nucleotides not matched to a gene: 4. The CDR3 DNA is TGTGCCAGCAGTGGACAGGGTTGGGGAAACACCATATATTTT. Protein sequence: CASSGQGWGNTIYF.

This clone has a single count. The chain is built from TRBV2 and TRBJ2-1; 8 bases line up with TRBD1. V shed 6 bases and J 6 bases; nucleotides not matched to a gene: 7. Germline V lookup: CDR1 SNHLY, CDR2 FYNNEI. The CDR3 extends over 14 amino acids. The CDR3 bases are TGTGCCAGCAGCAAAGACAGGGGAAGCAATGAGCAGTTCTTC. Translation: CASSKDRGSNEQFF. The whole variable domain, filled in from reference TRBV2 and TRBJ2-1, reads EPEVTQTPSHQVTQMGQEVILRCVPISNHLYFYWYRQILGQKVEFLVSFYNNEISEKSEIFDDQFSVERPDGSNFTLKIRSTKLEDSAMYFCASSKDRGSNEQFFGPGTRLTVL.

This chain joins TRBV7-6 and TRBJ1-1, with D perhaps TRBD1 (5 bases). Germline V gene data show CDR1 as SGHVS and CDR2 as FNYEAQ. The ends were cut back, 5 bases at V and 6 bases at J, with 22 bases in the middle. CDR3 length equals 16 residues. The CDR3 nucleotides are TGTGCCAGCAGCCTGTACGGGGGGGGTTTGGGCGCTGAAGCTTTCTTT. It is translated as CASSLYGGGLGAEAFF.

The V gene is TRBV11-2, the J gene TRBJ1-4; a weak D match, TRBD1 (6 bases). Between the trimmed V and J ends, which lost 2 bases and 10 bases, there was a span of 8 bases. This CDR3 has 12 amino acids. Germline CDR1 is SGHAT and CDR2 is FQNNGV. DNA of the CDR3: TGTGCCAGCAGCTTATCAGGGGTAAAACTGTTTTTT. It translates to CASSLSGVKLFF.

This clone has just a few counts. The rearrangement uses TRBV16 and TRBJ1-1; D gene uncertain. The CDR3 covers 17 residues. The V end was cut by 3 bases, the J end by 1 base, with 18 bases between. Germline lookup yields CDR1 KGHSY and CDR2 FQNENV. As DNA, the CDR3 is TGTGCCAGCAGCCATACGGGAATCCCAGTAGAGAACACTGAAGCTTTCTTT. Protein product: CASSHTGIPVENTEAFF.

The rearrangement uses TRBV27 and TRBJ2-3; 8 bases are a match to TRBD2. The CDR3 sequence is 16 residues long. After removal of 3 bases from V and 4 bases from J, the junction contained 9 bases not matched to a gene. CDR1 MNHEY and CDR2 SMNVEV come from the germline V gene (reference sequence). The CDR3, as DNA: TGTGCCAGCAGTTTCGCAACGGGGGGGCAGGCAGATACGCAGTATTTT. Amino acid sequence: CASSFATGGQADTQYF.

This chain joins TRBV2 and TRBJ2-2; 7 bases map to TRBD1. CDR1 and CDR2 (germline): SNHLY, FYNNEI. V lost 4 bases and J lost 4; bases outside the gene matches: 3. The length of the CDR3 is 14 residues. The CDR3 nucleotides are TGTGCCAGCAGTGGGGACAGCCGCACCGGGGAGCTGTTTTTT. Translated: CASSGDSRTGELFF.

This clone was recorded only once. CDR3 sequence reads: CASSFSPRSSGNTIYF. The DNA for the CDR3 is TGTGCCAGCAGTTTCTCTCCCCGGAGCTCTGGAAACACCATATATTTT. This chain uses TRBV28 with TRBJ1-3; no clear D gene. Trimming removed 3 bases from V and 0 bases from J, with 12 bases in between. The CDR3 extends over 16 amino acids. Germline assignment: CDR1 MDHEN and CDR2 SYDVKM.

The V call is TRBV4-2, the J call TRBJ2-2; a weak D match, TRBD2 (5 bases). This CDR3 region has 14 residues. Germline V gives CDR1 LGHNA, CDR2 YNFKEQ. V was trimmed by 0 bases and J by 6 bases, leaving 8 bases between them. This CDR3 is CASSQERVPGELFF. The CDR3 coding sequence is TGTGCCAGCAGCCAAGAGCGGGTCCCCGGGGAGCTGTTTTTT.

This chain links TRBV7-9 with TRBJ2-7; 11 bases match TRBD1. Losses at the gene ends were 4 bases for V and 4 bases for J; bases not matched to a gene: 6. CDR1 is SEHNR, CDR2 FQNEAQ, per germline (reference sequence). This CDR3 has 15 residues. The CDR3 DNA reads as TGTGCCAGCAGCTCTGGGGACAGGGGGGTATACGAGCAGTACTTC. Its protein product is CASSSGDRGVYEQYF.

Regarding this clone: Other DNA sequences within the sample encode an identical CDR3. This sequence joins TRBV5-4 and TRBJ2-5, with 15 bases lining up with TRBD2. The CDR3 loop spans 16 amino acids. Trimming removed 4 bases from V and 2 bases from J; junction bases left unmatched: 3. The germline V gene encodes CDR1 SGHNT and CDR2 YYREEE (reference sequence). This CDR3 reads CASSPGLAGGQETQYF. The DNA of the CDR3 is TGTGCCAGCAGCCCTGGACTAGCGGGGGGGCAAGAGACCCAGTACTTC.

This chain links TRBV5-4 with TRBJ1-2; 7 bases are a match to TRBD1. This CDR3 is built from 15 residues. Trimming took 2 bases from V and 6 from J; bases not matched to a gene: 10. In germline, CDR1 is SGHNT, CDR2 YYREEE (reference sequence). CDR3 loop: CASSFADRAGHGYTF. CDR3 bases: TGTGCCAGCAGCTTCGCCGACAGGGCTGGACATGGCTACACCTTC.

This chain links TRBV5-1 with TRBJ2-1, with 8 bases that match TRBD2. J was trimmed by 10 bases and V by 1 base; bases with no gene match: 10. The germline gives CDR1 SGHRS, CDR2 YFSETQ. CDR3 length: 15 residues. The CDR3 bases are TGCGCCAGCAGCTTGACGGGACTAGGGGACGGGGAGCAGTTCTTC. It is translated as CASSLTGLGDGEQFF.

The table lists this clone with a count of one. J is TRBJ2-2 and V is TRBV7-2; 7 bases are shared with TRBD1. The germline V gene encodes CDR1 SGHTA and CDR2 FQGNSA. V trimming: 2 bases; J trimming: 1 base; junction bases outside the gene matches: 4. This CDR3 has 16 amino acids. The CDR3 DNA follows: TGTGCCAGCAGCTTAATCAGGACAGGGAACACCGGGGAGCTGTTTTTT. Protein sequence: CASSLIRTGNTGELFF.

The J gene is TRBJ1-2, the V gene TRBV7-9; unclear D gene. The CDR3 runs 16 residues. V lost 5 bases, J lost 3 bases, and 19 bases lay in between. The germline gives CDR1 SEHNR, CDR2 FQNEAQ (reference sequence). The CDR3 DNA reads TGTGCCAGCAGCGACCCTGGAGACCGTTGGGACTATGGCTACACCTTC. Protein sequence: CASSDPGDRWDYGYTF. Full variable domain (remainder filled in from reference TRBV7-9 and TRBJ1-2): DTGVSQNPRHKITKRGQNVTFRCDPISEHNRLYWYRQTLGQGPEFLTYFQNEAQLEKSRLLSDRFSAERPKGSFSTLEIQRTEQGDSAMYLCASSDPGDRWDYGYTFGSGTRLTVV.

CDR3 nucleotides: TGTGCCAGCAGTGTTTCTGGGCTCGGGAGGAGCTCCTACGAGCAGTACTTC. As protein: CASSVSGLGRSSYEQYF. This sequence joins TRBV6-1 and TRBJ2-7, with TRBD2 matching over 7 bases. This CDR3 contains 17 residues. The germline CDR1 and CDR2 sequences are MNHNS and SASEGT. With 4 bases clipped from V and 0 bases from J, the junction kept 12 bases outside the gene matches.

V is TRBV24-1 and J is TRBJ1-1; D gene unclear. V was clipped by 3 bases and J by 0 bases, with 16 bases between them. The germline gives CDR1 KGHDR, CDR2 SFDVKD. This CDR3 comprises 17 residues. CDR3 loop: CATSDPAQEGMNTEAFF. The CDR3 DNA follows: TGTGCCACCAGTGATCCCGCGCAGGAAGGAATGAACACTGAAGCTTTCTTT.

The chain uses TRBV30 and TRBJ1-1; possibly TRBD1 for D (5 bases). Germline loops: CDR1 GTSNPN, CDR2 SVGIG (reference sequence). The CDR3 contains 10 residues. V was cut by 7 bases and J by 8 bases, with 11 bases left in between. The CDR3 DNA reads as TGTGCCTCTAATTACAGGGAAGCTTTCTTT. Its translation is CASNYREAFF.

The chain uses TRBV2 and TRBJ1-4; TRBD1 is a possible D gene (6 bases). Germline V gene lookup returns CDR1 SNHLY and CDR2 FYNNEI. This CDR3 spans 18 amino acids. V dropped 3 bases and J dropped 0 bases, with 17 bases sitting between them. Here the CDR3 DNA reads TGTGCCAGCAGTGAGAGACAGGTTGGGGGTGCAACTAATGAAAAACTGTTTTTT. Amino acid sequence: CASSERQVGGATNEKLFF.

The chain combines TRBV24-1 with TRBJ2-5; D unclear. Germline V gives CDR1 KGHDR, CDR2 SFDVKD. The CDR3 sequence is 10 residues long. V was cut by 4 bases and J by 7 bases, with 3 bases left in between. CDR3 sequence reads: CATSDGTQYF. Here the CDR3 DNA reads TGTGCCACCAGTGACGGGACCCAGTACTTC.

The chain is built from TRBV5-1 and TRBJ2-2; D gene unclear. The germline V gene encodes CDR1 SGHRS and CDR2 YFSETQ. V lost 0 bases, J lost 0 bases, and 24 bases lay in between. The CDR3 spans 21 residues. CDR3 bases: TGCGCCAGCAGCTTGGCAATTCGGCCAGAGGATAGCATATCGAACACCGGGGAGCTGTTTTTT. This sequence encodes CASSLAIRPEDSISNTGELFF.

This clone was seen once. The rearrangement joins TRBV24-1 to TRBJ2-3, with 10 bases that match TRBD2. Losses at the gene ends were 0 bases for V and 6 bases for J; bases not matched to a gene: 2. This CDR3 has 15 amino acids. Germline-derived CDR1 and CDR2 are KGHDR and SFDVKD. CDR3 loop: CATSDLQAGGDTQYF. The CDR3, as DNA: TGTGCCACCAGTGATTTGCAAGCGGGAGGGGATACGCAGTATTTT.

The chain links TRBV6-5 to TRBJ2-1, with D unresolved. This CDR3 spans 15 amino acids. In germline, CDR1 is MNHEY, CDR2 SVGAGI. The V end was cut by 8 bases, the J end by 1 base, with 15 bases between. In DNA, the CDR3 is TGTGCCAGCGGGCCGATACCCATGTCCTACAATGAGCAGTTCTTC. Protein: CASGPIPMSYNEQFF.

V gene TRBV3-1 (or the pseudogene TRBV3-2) combines with J gene TRBJ2-1; 11 positions match TRBD2. CDR3 length: 17 amino acids. Losses at the gene ends were 1 base for V and 3 bases for J; bases not matched to a gene: 5. CDR1 is LGHDT and CDR2 is YNNKEL in the germline V gene (reference sequence). CDR3 region: CASSQVHLAGGYNEQFF. The CDR3, as DNA: TGTGCCAGCAGCCAAGTACATCTAGCGGGAGGCTACAATGAGCAGTTCTTC.

CDR3: CASSPRTEGPSYEQYF. CDR3 nucleotides: TGTGCCAGCAGTCCCCGGACCGAGGGTCCTTCCTACGAGCAGTACTTC. The gene calls are TRBV27 and TRBJ2-7, with D perhaps matching TRBD2 (5 bases). This CDR3 is 16 amino acids long. Germline loops: CDR1 MNHEY, CDR2 SMNVEV (reference sequence). Trimming shortened V by 5 bases and J by 1 base, and 18 bases separated the two germline ends.